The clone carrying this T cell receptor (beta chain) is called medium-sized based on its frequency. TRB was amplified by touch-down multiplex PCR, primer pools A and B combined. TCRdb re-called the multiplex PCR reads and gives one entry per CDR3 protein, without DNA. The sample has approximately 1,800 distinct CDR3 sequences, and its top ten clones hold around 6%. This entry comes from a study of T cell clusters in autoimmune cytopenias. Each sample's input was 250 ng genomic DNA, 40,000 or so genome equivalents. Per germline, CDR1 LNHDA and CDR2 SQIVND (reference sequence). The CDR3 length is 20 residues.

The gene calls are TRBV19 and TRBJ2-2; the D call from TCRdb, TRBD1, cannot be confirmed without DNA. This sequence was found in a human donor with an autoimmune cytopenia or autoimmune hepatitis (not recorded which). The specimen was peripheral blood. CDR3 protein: CASSPGDLGQYTEDTGELFF.